The 27 T cell receptor beta chains below were found in one sample sequenced in a study of OX40 agonist ivuxolimab in advanced cancers. Produced via immunoSEQ multiplex PCR; TCRdb's table is partial and in-frame only. The repertoire has around 58,000 clones, approximately 90% of them found once; the top ten carry 1.4%. Sequenced here: CD4+ or CD8+ T cells sorted from blood, sampled in a trial of the OX40 agonist ivuxolimab. The receptor source for this set is an adult with an advanced solid tumor such as melanoma, head and neck, liver or kidney cancer.

The gene calls are TRBV7-2 and TRBJ1-5; no firm D call. The CDR3 is made up of 13 amino acids. Germline-derived CDR1 and CDR2 are SGHTA and FQGNSA. V dropped 2 bases and J dropped 7 bases, with 9 bases sitting between them. As DNA, the CDR3 is TGTGCCAGCAGCTTACAAAGCGGACAGCCCCAGCATTTT. Protein: CASSLQSGQPQHF.

The genes are TRBV28 and TRBJ2-1, with 10 bases identical to TRBD2. Germline V CDR1 and CDR2: MDHEN, SYDVKM. Trimming cost V 5 bases and J 13 bases; bases outside gene matches: 17. The CDR3 has 16 residues. The CDR3 nucleotides read TGTGCCAGCAGTACTCAGGTCAGCGGGGGGGCCCTGTCCCAGTTCTTC. Translating it yields CASSTQVSGGALSQFF.

The rearrangement uses TRBV28 and TRBJ1-2, with D possibly being TRBD1 (5 bases). Germline-derived CDR1 and CDR2 are MDHEN and SYDVKM. V was clipped by 1 base and J by 8 bases, with 8 bases between them. There are 12 residues in the CDR3. CDR3 nucleotides: TGTGCCAGCAGTTTATATTCAGGGGGCTACACCTTC. Translation: CASSLYSGGYTF.

The chain is built from TRBV7-8 and TRBJ1-5; D possibly corresponds to TRBD1 (6 bases). V was cut by 6 bases and J by 4 bases, with 10 bases left in between. Germline loops: CDR1 SGHVS, CDR2 FQNEAQ. The CDR3 consists of 13 residues. The DNA of the CDR3 is TGTGCCAGCAGTCTTACAGGGAATCAGCCCCAGCATTTT. Its protein is CASSLTGNQPQHF.

The chain's CDR3 is CASSLRQGGSPLHF. CDR3 bases: TGTGCCAGCAGTTTACGGCAGGGAGGGTCACCCCTCCACTTT. The chain carries TRBV27 and TRBJ1-6; the D gene is possibly TRBD1 (5 bases). The germline V and J ends were trimmed by 2 bases and 10 bases, with 12 bases remaining between them. Germline assignment: CDR1 MNHEY and CDR2 SMNVEV (reference sequence). The CDR3 is 14 amino acids.

The CDR3 nucleotides are TGTGCCAGCAGCAAGGAGGGGATGGGCACAGATACGCAGTATTTT. Amino acid sequence: CASSKEGMGTDTQYF. The rearrangement links TRBV7-6 to TRBJ2-3; D is perhaps TRBD2 (6 bases). The length of the CDR3 is 15 residues. Germline V gene lookup returns CDR1 SGHVS and CDR2 FNYEAQ. V was trimmed by 5 bases and J by 1 base, leaving 13 bases between them.

The gene calls are TRBV2 and TRBJ2-1; D not resolved. The ends were cut back, 6 bases at V and 9 bases at J, with 12 bases in the middle. CDR1 is SNHLY and CDR2 is FYNNEI in the germline V gene. The CDR3 loop spans 12 amino acids. The CDR3, as DNA: TGTGCCAGCAGGGGATCCAGCACTGAGCAGTTCTTC. This gives the protein CASRGSSTEQFF.

The chain links TRBV19 to TRBJ2-5; TRBD1 agrees at 9 bases. In germline, CDR1 is LNHDA, CDR2 SQIVND (reference sequence). There are 14 residues in the CDR3. V lost 7 bases to trimming and J lost 4 bases; unmatched junction nucleotides: 7. The CDR3 loop reads CASTPGTGRETQYF. The DNA for the CDR3 is TGTGCCAGTACCCCCGGGACAGGGAGAGAGACCCAGTACTTC. Using reference TRBV19 and TRBJ2-5 for the parts outside the CDR3, the full variable domain is DGGITQSPKYLFRKEGQNVTLSCEQNLNHDAMYWYRQDPGQGLRLIYYSQIVNDFQKGDIAEGYSVSREKKESFPLTVTSAQKNPTAFYLCASTPGTGRETQYFGPGTRLLVL.

Only one count was recorded for this clone. V gene TRBV4-2 combines with J gene TRBJ1-3; D not resolved. The CDR3 length is 16 residues. V dropped 0 bases and J dropped 1 base, with 10 bases sitting between them. Germline CDR1 and CDR2: LGHNA and YNFKEQ. CDR3 bases: TGTGCCAGCAGCCAAGATTTAACCGGATCTGGAAACACCATATATTTT. It encodes CASSQDLTGSGNTIYF.

This chain links TRBV9 with TRBJ2-2; maybe TRBD1 (5 bases). V lost 7 bases to trimming and J lost 5 bases, with 15 bases between them. The CDR3 is 14 residues long. Germline V gene lookup returns CDR1 SGDLS and CDR2 YYNGEE. CDR3 loop: CASGVYRGTGELFF. CDR3 in DNA: TGTGCCAGCGGGGTTTATAGGGGAACCGGGGAGCTGTTTTTT.

This chain connects TRBV12-5 to TRBJ2-3; 7 bases line up with TRBD2. Trimming cost V 5 bases and J 2 bases; bases outside gene matches: 10. This CDR3 has 16 amino acids. Germline V gene sequence: CDR1 LGHNT, CDR2 FRNRAP. The CDR3 spells CASGTRIGGITDTQYF. For the CDR3, the DNA is TGTGCTAGTGGTACCCGGATCGGGGGGATCACAGATACGCAGTATTTT. Together with reference TRBV12-5 and TRBJ2-3, the CDR3 gives the full variable domain: DARVTQTPRHKVTEMGQEVTMRCQPILGHNTVFWYRQTMMQGLELLAYFRNRAPLDDSGMPKDRFSAEMPDATLATLKIQPSEPRDSAVYFCASGTRIGGITDTQYFGPGTRLTVL.

The chain recombines TRBV19 with TRBJ2-1, with no clear D. The CDR3 is 14 residues long. Trimming cost V 3 bases and J 0 bases, with 6 bases left between them. Germline CDR1 LNHDA, CDR2 SQIVND (reference sequence). CDR3 bases: TGTGCCAGTAGTATCCTGAGCTCCTACAATGAGCAGTTCTTC. Translating it yields CASSILSSYNEQFF.

The chain links TRBV25-1 to TRBJ2-3; D not certain. This CDR3 region has 11 residues. V lost 7 bases and J 2 bases, leaving 4 bases between the germline ends. Germline lookup yields CDR1 MGHDK and CDR2 SYGVNS. DNA of the CDR3: TGTGCCAGCACCTCCACAGATACGCAGTATTTT. Protein: CASTSTDTQYF. The full variable domain, rest sourced from reference TRBV25-1 and TRBJ2-3, is EADIYQTPRYLVIGTGKKITLECSQTMGHDKMYWYQQDPGMELHLIHYSYGVNSTEKGDLSSESTVSRIRTEHFPLTLESARPSHTSQYLCASTSTDTQYFGPGTRLTVL.

The chain links TRBV6-6 to TRBJ2-3; 7 positions match TRBD2. Germline V gene sequence: CDR1 MNHNY, CDR2 SVGAGI (reference sequence). V dropped 5 bases and J dropped 4; count of bases not matched to a gene: 12. The CDR3 sequence is 16 residues long. The CDR3 DNA reads as TGTGCCAGCAGTCGCGAAATTGGCGGGGGAGCAGATACGCAGTATTTT. It yields the protein CASSREIGGGADTQYF.

V and J are TRBV5-1 and TRBJ2-1, with TRBD1 identical over 7 bases. Trimming cost V 4 bases and J 7 bases; bases outside gene matches: 8. CDR1 and CDR2 (germline): SGHRS, YFSETQ. CDR3 length: 14 residues. CDR3 DNA: TGCGCCAGCAGCAGGGGGCAGGAAGGGAATGAGCAGTTCTTC. This codes for CASSRGQEGNEQFF.

The chain joins TRBV9 to TRBJ1-1; a possible D gene is TRBD1 (5 bases). CDR1 is SGDLS and CDR2 is YYNGEE in the germline V gene. This CDR3 region has 14 residues. Trimming removed 0 bases from V and 5 bases from J, with 11 bases in between. This CDR3 is CASSVGREGTEAFF. CDR3 in DNA: TGTGCCAGCAGCGTAGGCAGGGAGGGGACTGAAGCTTTCTTT.

J is TRBJ1-1 and V is TRBV27; maybe TRBD1 (5 bases). Germline V gene lookup returns CDR1 MNHEY and CDR2 SMNVEV (reference sequence). This CDR3 comprises 16 residues. V lost 3 bases, J lost 1 base, and 15 bases lay in between. The CDR3 is CASSFGRGGGNTEAFF. CDR3 DNA: TGTGCCAGCAGTTTTGGGCGCGGGGGGGGGAACACTGAAGCTTTCTTT.

The chain joins TRBV30 to TRBJ2-7, with D perhaps TRBD1 or TRBD2 (5 bases each). Germline CDR1 GTSNPN, CDR2 SVGIG (reference sequence). V was clipped by 3 bases and J by 3 bases, with 12 bases between them. This CDR3 comprises 13 residues. The CDR3 coding sequence is TGTGCCTGGAGGGCCCAGGGAGTCTACGAGCAGTACTTC. Its translation: CAWRAQGVYEQYF.

A single count supports this clone. V and J are TRBV11-2 and TRBJ1-4; D not certain. Germline assignment: CDR1 SGHAT and CDR2 FQNNGV. Trimming cost V 5 bases and J 5 bases, with 18 bases left between them. The CDR3 length is 16 residues. CDR3 protein: CASSSGPRDGNEKLFF. The CDR3, as DNA: TGTGCCAGCAGCAGCGGGCCGAGGGATGGGAATGAAAAACTGTTTTTT.

This clone was detected only once. This sequence joins TRBV6-5 and TRBJ2-7; D ambiguous. The CDR3 sequence is 12 residues long. In germline, CDR1 is MNHEY, CDR2 SVGAGI. Trimming removed 4 bases from V and 1 base from J, with 5 bases in between. Here the CDR3 reads CASSSTSYEQYF. The CDR3 bases are TGTGCCAGCAGTTCGACATCCTACGAGCAGTACTTC.

The V and J genes are TRBV28 and TRBJ1-1; unclear D gene. V lost 6 bases, J lost 2 bases, and 10 bases lay in between. The CDR3 contains 13 residues. Germline loops: CDR1 MDHEN, CDR2 SYDVKM. The chain's CDR3 is CASSRNLNTEAFF. The CDR3 DNA reads as TGTGCCAGCAGCAGGAACTTAAACACTGAAGCTTTCTTT.

The chain is built from TRBV5-1 and TRBJ2-7, with a tentative D call TRBD1 (6 bases). The germline V gene has CDR1 SGHRS and CDR2 YFSETQ. V was pared by 3 bases and J by 4 bases, with 11 bases between. This CDR3 is built from 13 residues. CDR3 sequence (DNA): TGCGCCAGCAGCTCCGGACAGATTTACGAGCAGTACTTC. Its translation is CASSSGQIYEQYF.

The rearrangement uses TRBV27 and TRBJ1-5, with 10 bases fitting TRBD1. The CDR3 loop spans 17 amino acids. V was pared by 2 bases and J by 3 bases, with 7 bases of the junction left unmatched. Germline V gene lookup returns CDR1 MNHEY and CDR2 SMNVEV (reference sequence). CDR3 protein: CASSLGPGQGFNQPQHF. The CDR3 coding sequence is TGTGCCAGCAGTTTAGGACCGGGACAGGGGTTCAATCAGCCCCAGCATTTT.

V and J are TRBV9 and TRBJ2-7, with 11 bases aligning to TRBD1. The CDR3 spans 15 residues. V lost 3 bases to trimming and J lost 6 bases; unmatched junction nucleotides: 8. Germline V CDR1 and CDR2: SGDLS, YYNGEE. The CDR3 region is CASSEGQGVTREQYF. The CDR3 DNA reads TGTGCCAGCAGCGAGGGACAGGGGGTAACGCGCGAGCAGTACTTC. Complete variable domain (other parts from reference TRBV9 and TRBJ2-7): DSGVTQTPKHLITATGQRVTLRCSPRSGDLSVYWYQQSLDQGLQFLIQYYNGEERAKGNILERFSAQQFPDLHSELNLSSLELGDSALYFCASSEGQGVTREQYFGPGTRLTVT.

This clone was seen only once. This chain's CDR3 is CASSVSQGGEKLFF. The CDR3 DNA is TGCGCCAGCAGTGTGAGCCAGGGGGGAGAAAAACTGTTTTTT. The chain employs TRBV10-2 and TRBJ1-4; 7 bases agree with TRBD1. The CDR3 runs 14 residues. V trimming: 4 bases; J trimming: 8 bases; junction bases outside the gene matches: 7. The germline V gene has CDR1 WSHSY and CDR2 SAAADI.

The V and J genes are TRBV5-1 and TRBJ2-2; TRBD1 might be the D (6 bases). The germline CDR1 and CDR2 sequences are SGHRS and YFSETQ. This CDR3 region has 14 residues. The CDR3 spells CGSGPTRGTGELFF. CDR3 nucleotide sequence: TGCGGCTCCGGGCCTACCAGGGGCACCGGGGAGCTGTTTTTT.

The chain couples TRBV30 to TRBJ2-1; D unclear. This CDR3 contains 14 residues. The V and J ends lost 3 bases and 0 bases respectively, with 9 bases between them. Germline loops: CDR1 GTSNPN, CDR2 SVGIG (reference sequence). CDR3 residues: CAWSRGTSYNEQFF. CDR3 nucleotide sequence: TGTGCCTGGAGCCGAGGAACCTCCTACAATGAGCAGTTCTTC.